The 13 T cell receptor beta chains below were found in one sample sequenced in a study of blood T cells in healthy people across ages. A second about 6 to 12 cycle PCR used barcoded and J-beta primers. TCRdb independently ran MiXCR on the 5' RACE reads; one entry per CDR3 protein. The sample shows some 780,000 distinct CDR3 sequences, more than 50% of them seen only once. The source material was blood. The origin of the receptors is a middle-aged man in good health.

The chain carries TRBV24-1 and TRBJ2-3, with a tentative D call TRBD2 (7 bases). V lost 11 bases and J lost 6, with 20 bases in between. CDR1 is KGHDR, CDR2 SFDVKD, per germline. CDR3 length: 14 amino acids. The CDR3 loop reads CAISRGGAVDTQYF. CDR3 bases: TGTGCCATTTCGAGGGGGGGCGCGGTTGATACGCAGTATTTT.

The CDR3 reads CASSDLRVGETRYF. In nucleotides, the CDR3 is TGTGCCAGCAGTGATCTGAGGGTTGGGGAGACCCGGTACTTC. The chain couples TRBV25-1 to TRBJ2-7; D may be TRBD2 (5 bases). Germline-derived CDR1 and CDR2 are MGHDK and SYGVNS. CDR3 size: 14 residues. Between the trimmed V and J ends, which lost 3 bases and 12 bases, there was a span of 21 bases.

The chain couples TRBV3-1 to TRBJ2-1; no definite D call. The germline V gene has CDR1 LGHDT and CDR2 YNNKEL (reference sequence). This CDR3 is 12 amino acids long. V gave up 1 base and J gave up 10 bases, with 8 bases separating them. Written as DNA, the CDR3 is TGTGCCAGCAGCCAAGCTACGAGGGAGCAGTTCTTC. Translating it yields CASSQATREQFF.

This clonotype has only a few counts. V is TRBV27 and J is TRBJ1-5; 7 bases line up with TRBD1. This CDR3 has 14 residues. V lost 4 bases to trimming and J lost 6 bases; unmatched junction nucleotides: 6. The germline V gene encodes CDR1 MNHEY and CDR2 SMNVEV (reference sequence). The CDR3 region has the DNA TGTGCCAGCAGTTACGCAGGGGGTCTTCAGCCCCAGCATTTT. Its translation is CASSYAGGLQPQHF.

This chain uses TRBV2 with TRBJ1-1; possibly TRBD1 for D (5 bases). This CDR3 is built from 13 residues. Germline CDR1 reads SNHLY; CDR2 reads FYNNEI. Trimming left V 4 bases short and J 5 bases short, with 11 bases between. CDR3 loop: CASSGPGRTEAFF. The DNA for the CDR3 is TGTGCCAGCAGTGGTCCGGGGCGAACTGAAGCTTTCTTT.

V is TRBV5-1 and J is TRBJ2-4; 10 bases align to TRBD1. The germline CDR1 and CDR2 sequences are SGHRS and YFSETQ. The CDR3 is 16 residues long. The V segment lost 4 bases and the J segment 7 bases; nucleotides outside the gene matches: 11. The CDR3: CASSPRQGATSNIQYF. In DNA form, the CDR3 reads TGCGCCAGCAGCCCGAGACAGGGGGCGACGTCCAACATTCAGTACTTC.

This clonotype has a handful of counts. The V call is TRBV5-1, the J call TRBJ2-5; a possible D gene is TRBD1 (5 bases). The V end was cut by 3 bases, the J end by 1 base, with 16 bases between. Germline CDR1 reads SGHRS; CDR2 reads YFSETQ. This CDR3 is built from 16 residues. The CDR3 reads CASSSGADRPQETQYF. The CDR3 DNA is TGCGCCAGCAGCTCTGGTGCCGACAGACCCCAAGAGACCCAGTACTTC.

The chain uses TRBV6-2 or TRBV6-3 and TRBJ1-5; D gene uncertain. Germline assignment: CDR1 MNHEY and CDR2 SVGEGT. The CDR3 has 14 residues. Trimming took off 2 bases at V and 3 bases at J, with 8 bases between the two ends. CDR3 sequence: CASSYDLDNQPQHF. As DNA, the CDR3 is TGTGCCAGCAGTTACGACTTGGACAATCAGCCCCAGCATTTT.

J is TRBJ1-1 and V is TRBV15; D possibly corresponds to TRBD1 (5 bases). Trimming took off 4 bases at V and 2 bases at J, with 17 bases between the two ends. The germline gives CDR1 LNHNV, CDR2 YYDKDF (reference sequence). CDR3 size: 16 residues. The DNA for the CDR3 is TGTGCCACCAGCAAGGACAATTTATGGGGTAACACTGAAGCTTTCTTT. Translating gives CATSKDNLWGNTEAFF. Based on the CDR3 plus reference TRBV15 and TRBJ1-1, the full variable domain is DAMVIQNPRYQVTQFGKPVTLSCSQTLNHNVMYWYQQKSSQAPKLLFHYYDKDFNNEADTPDNFQSRRPNTSFCFLDIRSPGLGDTAMYLCATSKDNLWGNTEAFFGQGTRLTVV.

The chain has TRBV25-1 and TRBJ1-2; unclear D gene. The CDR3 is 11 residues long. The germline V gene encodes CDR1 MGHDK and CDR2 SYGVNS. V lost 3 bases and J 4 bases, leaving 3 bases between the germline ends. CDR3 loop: CASSDFYGYTF. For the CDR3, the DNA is TGTGCCAGCAGTGACTTCTATGGCTACACCTTC.

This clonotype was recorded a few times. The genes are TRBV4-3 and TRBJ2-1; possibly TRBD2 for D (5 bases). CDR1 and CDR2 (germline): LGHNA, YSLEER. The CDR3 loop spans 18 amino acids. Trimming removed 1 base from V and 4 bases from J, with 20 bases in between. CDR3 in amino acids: CASSQVSAGLTTYNEQFF. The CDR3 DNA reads TGCGCCAGCAGCCAAGTTTCTGCGGGTCTTACGACTTACAATGAGCAGTTCTTC.

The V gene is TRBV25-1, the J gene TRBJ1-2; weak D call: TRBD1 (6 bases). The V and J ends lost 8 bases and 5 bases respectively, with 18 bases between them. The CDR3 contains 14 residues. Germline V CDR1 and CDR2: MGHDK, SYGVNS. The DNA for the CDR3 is TGTGCCAGCCTACAACCGGGACATTTTTATGGCTACACCTTC. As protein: CASLQPGHFYGYTF.

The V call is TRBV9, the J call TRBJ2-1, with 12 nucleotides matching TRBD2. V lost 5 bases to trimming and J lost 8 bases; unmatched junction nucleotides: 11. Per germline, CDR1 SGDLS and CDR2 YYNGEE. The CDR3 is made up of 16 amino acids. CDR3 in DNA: TGTGCCAGCAGTGCTCCGGGACTAGCGGGCTTCTATGAGCAGTTCTTC. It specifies CASSAPGLAGFYEQFF.